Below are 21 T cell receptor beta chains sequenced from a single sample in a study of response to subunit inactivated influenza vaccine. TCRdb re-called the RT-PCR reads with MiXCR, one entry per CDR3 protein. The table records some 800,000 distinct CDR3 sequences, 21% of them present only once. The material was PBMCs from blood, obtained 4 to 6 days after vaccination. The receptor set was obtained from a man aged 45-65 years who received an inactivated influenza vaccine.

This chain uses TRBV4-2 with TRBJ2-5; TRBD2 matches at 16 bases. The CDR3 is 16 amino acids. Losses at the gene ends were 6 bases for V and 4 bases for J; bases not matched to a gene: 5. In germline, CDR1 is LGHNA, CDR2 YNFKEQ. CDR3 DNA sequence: TGTGCCAGCAGTCCGGGACTAGCGGGAGGGGGAGAGACCCAGTACTTC. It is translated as CASSPGLAGGGETQYF.

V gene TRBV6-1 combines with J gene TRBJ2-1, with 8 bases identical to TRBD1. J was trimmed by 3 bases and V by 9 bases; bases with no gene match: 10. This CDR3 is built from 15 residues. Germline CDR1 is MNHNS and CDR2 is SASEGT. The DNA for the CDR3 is TGTGCCAGTAAGCCGGGACAGGTTATCTACAATGAGCAGTTCTTC. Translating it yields CASKPGQVIYNEQFF.

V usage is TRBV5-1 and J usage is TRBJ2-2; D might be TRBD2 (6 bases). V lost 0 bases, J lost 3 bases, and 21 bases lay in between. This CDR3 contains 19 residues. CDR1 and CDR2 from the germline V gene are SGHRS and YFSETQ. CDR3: CASSLAVSIGSMYTGELFF. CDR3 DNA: TGCGCCAGCAGCTTGGCCGTATCGATCGGGAGTATGTACACCGGGGAGCTGTTTTTT.

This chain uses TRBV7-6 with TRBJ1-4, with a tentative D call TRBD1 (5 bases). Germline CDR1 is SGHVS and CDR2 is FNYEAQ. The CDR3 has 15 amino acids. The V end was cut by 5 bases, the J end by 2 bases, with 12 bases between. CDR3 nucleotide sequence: TGTGCCAGCAGCCTAGAGTCAGGGACTAATGAAAAACTGTTTTTT. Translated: CASSLESGTNEKLFF.

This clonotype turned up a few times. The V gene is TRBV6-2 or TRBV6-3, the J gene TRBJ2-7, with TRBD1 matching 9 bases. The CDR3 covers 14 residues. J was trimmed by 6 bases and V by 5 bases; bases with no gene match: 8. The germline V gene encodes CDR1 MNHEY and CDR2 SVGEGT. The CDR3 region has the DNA TGTGCCAGCAGTCCGGGACAGGGCCGGGGCGAGCAGTACTTC. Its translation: CASSPGQGRGEQYF.

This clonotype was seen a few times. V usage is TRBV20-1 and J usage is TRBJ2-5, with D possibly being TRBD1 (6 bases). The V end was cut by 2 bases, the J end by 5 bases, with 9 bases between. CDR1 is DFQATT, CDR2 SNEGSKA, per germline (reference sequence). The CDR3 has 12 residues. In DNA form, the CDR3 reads TGCAGTGCTAGAACAGGGCAGGAGACCCAGTACTTC. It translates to CSARTGQETQYF.

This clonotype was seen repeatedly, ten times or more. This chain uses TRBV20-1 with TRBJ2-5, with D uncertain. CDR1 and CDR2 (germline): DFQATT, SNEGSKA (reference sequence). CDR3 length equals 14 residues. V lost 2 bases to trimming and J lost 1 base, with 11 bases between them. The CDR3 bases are TGCAGTGCTAGACTAGAGGCAGGCCAAGAGACCCAGTACTTC. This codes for CSARLEAGQETQYF.

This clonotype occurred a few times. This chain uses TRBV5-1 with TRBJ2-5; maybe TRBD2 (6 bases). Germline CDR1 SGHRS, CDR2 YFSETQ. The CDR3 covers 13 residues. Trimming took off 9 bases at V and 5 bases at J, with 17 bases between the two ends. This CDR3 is CATQLRAGETQYF. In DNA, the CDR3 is TGCGCCACCCAGCTTAGGGCGGGGGAGACCCAGTACTTC.

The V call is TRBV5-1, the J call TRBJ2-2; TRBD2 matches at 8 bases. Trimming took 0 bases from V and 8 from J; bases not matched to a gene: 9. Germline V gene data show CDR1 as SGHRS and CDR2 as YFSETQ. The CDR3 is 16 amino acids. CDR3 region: CASSLVPAGDRGELFF. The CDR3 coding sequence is TGCGCCAGCAGCTTGGTTCCAGCGGGAGATCGAGGGGAGCTGTTTTTT. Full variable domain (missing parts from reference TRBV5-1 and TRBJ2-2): KAGVTQTPRYLIKTRGQQVTLSCSPISGHRSVSWYQQTPGQGLQFLFEYFSETQRNKGNFPGRFSGRQFSNSRSEMNVSTLELGDSALYLCASSLVPAGDRGELFFGEGSRLTVL.

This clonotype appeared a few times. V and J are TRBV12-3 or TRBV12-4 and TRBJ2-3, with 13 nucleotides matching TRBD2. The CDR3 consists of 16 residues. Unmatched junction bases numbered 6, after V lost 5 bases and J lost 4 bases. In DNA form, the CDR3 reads TGTGCCAGCAGTATTGGACTAGCGGGAGCGGCAGATACGCAGTATTTT. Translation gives CASSIGLAGAADTQYF.

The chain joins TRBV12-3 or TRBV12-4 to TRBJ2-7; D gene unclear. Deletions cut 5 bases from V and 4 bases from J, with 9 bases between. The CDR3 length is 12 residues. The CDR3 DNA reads TGTGCCAGCAGTCCCGTGTTGTACGAGCAGTACTTC. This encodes CASSPVLYEQYF.

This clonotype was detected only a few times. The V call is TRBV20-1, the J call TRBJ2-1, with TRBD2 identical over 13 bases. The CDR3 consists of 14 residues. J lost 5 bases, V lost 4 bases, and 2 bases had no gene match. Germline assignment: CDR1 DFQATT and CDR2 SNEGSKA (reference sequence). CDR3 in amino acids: CSATGLAGDNEQFF. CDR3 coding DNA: TGCAGTGCTACAGGACTAGCGGGGGACAATGAGCAGTTCTTC.

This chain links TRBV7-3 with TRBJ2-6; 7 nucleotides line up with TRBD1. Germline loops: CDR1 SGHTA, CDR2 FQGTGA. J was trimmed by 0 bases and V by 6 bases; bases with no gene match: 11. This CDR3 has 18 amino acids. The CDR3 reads CASRPRGRRLSGANVLTF. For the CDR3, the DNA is TGTGCCAGCAGACCTAGGGGGCGCCGGCTCTCTGGGGCCAACGTCCTGACTTTC.

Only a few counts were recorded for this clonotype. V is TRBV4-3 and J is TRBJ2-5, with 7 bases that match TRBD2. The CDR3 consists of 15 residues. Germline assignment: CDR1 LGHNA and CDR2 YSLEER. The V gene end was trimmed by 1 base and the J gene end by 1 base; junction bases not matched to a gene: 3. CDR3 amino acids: CASSQVLAAQETQYF. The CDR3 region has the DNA TGCGCCAGCAGCCAAGTTCTAGCGGCCCAAGAGACCCAGTACTTC.

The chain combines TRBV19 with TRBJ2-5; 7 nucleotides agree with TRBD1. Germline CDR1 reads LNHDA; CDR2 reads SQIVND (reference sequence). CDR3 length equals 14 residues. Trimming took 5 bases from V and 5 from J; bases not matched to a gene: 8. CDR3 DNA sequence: TGTGCCAGTAGTCTAGGGGGCATGGAGGAGACCCAGTACTTC. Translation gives CASSLGGMEETQYF.

The CDR3 loop reads CASSETGNQETQYF. In DNA, the CDR3 is TGTGCCAGCAGTGAAACAGGAAACCAAGAGACCCAGTACTTC. V is TRBV2 and J is TRBJ2-5; a possible D gene is TRBD1 (5 bases). The CDR3 runs to 14 residues. Trimming stripped 2 bases from V and 0 bases from J, with 7 bases between. Germline V lookup: CDR1 SNHLY, CDR2 FYNNEI.

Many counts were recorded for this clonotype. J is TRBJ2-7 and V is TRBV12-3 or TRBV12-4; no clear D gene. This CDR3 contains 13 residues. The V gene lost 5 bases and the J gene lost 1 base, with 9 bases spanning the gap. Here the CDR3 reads CASSRSLSYEQYF. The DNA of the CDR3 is TGTGCCAGCAGTCGCAGCCTATCCTACGAGCAGTACTTC.

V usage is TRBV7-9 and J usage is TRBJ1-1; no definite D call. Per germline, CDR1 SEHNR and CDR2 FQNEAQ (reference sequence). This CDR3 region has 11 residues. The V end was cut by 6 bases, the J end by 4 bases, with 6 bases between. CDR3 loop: CASRASTEAFF. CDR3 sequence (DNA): TGTGCCAGCAGAGCGAGCACTGAAGCTTTCTTT.

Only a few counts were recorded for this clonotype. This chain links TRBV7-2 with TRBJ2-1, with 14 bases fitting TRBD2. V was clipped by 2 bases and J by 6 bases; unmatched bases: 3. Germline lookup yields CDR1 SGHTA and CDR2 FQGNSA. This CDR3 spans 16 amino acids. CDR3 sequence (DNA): TGTGCCAGCAGCTTACCGGGACTAGCGGGAGTCAATGAGCAGTTCTTC. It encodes CASSLPGLAGVNEQFF.

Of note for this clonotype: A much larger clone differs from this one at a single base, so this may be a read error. The CDR3 region has the DNA TGTGCCAGCAGCTTATACACCCGGGAGCTGTTTTTT. Amino acid sequence: CASSLYTRELFF. The J gene is TRBJ2-2, the V gene TRBV7-6; D is undetermined. The CDR3 runs 12 residues. The germline gives CDR1 SGHVS, CDR2 FNYEAQ.

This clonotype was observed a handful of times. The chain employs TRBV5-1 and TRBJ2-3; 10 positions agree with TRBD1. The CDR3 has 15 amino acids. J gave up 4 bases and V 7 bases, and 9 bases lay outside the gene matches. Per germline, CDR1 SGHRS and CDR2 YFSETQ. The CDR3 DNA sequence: TGCGCCAGCGGACCGGGACAGGGGTTCCCAGATACGCAGTATTTT. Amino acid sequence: CASGPGQGFPDTQYF.